The source of this T cell receptor (beta chain) is a study of blood T cell repertoires in COVID-19 (dated by TCRdb to 2020 to 2022). A note on the overall study: The collaborator samples originated in the United States, Italy and Spain and spanned the acute and convalescent phases of COVID-19. The prospective study material was composed of cDNA or gDNA derived from T cells, B-cell-depleted T cells, or PBMCs. Subjects who had been exposed to COVID-19, were actively infected with it, or had recovered from it provided the deeply sampled blood TCRbeta repertoires that made up the dataset. A freely available public database, intended as a resource for researchers studying the immune response to SARS-CoV-2, is where the repertoires were released. The samples were drawn from the first 160 participants of the ongoing ImmuneRACE study and from under 1,500 subjects provided by 6 global collaborators. The sample metadata nearly always contained a de-identified subject ID, COVID-19 status, age in years and sex. Where available, HLA class I and class II types were taken from metadata supplied by the sample provider and were not determined by assay-based typing. Summary of the overall study and its limitations: How much clinical and demographic metadata was included differed by source and by participant, and the metadata was provided uncurated.

Enrolling through a virtual design, the prospective study's participants ranged in age from about 18 to 100 years and lived across 24 United States geographic areas. To assign participants to cohorts, the prospective study relied on clinical history that participants themselves reported in a screening survey and a study questionnaire. Recovered participants in ImmuneRACE Cohort 3 were defined as having two consecutive negative NP/OP PCR tests, clearance from a healthcare professional, or resolution of symptoms. In the prospective study, mobile phlebotomists collected whole blood, serum and a nasopharyngeal or oropharyngeal swab from each participant. Prospective study participants could optionally give additional blood draws and questionnaires over an approximately two-month period. Blood samples from the prospective study were shipped frozen or at room temperature prior to DNA extraction. A note on this clone: Its antigen specificity is not known. No quality values exist for individual bases; no much larger clone is one base distant.

TCRbeta CDR3 regions were amplified from genomic DNA using the immunoSEQ Assay, a bias-controlled multiplex PCR. As for how the authors treated the data: Nucleated cell counts per sample were estimated from amplification of reference gene primers within the assay. Sequence reads were collapsed and filtered to measure the absolute abundance of every unique TCRbeta CDR3 rearrangement. For each sample, productive Simpson clonality was calculated as the square root of Simpson's diversity index over productive rearrangements. TCRdb mirrors the immuneACCESS table, restricted to in-frame sequences. Some clones are absent from its copies; in checked studies, under half trace to an unresolved V gene, and the reason for the others is unknown. V, J and clone size are those of that table, while D and trimming were read from the DNA. For this sample there are 450,000 to 500,000 clones; roughly 87% appear just once. The ten largest clones represent 0.7% of the sample.

Per the germline V gene, SGHAT is the CDR1 and FQNNGV is the CDR2. The germline ends are 11 bases apart after V is trimmed by 1 base and J by 7 bases. Its CDR3 holds 14 amino acids, cysteine through phenylalanine. Here the CDR3 DNA is all that survives: 42 bases in frame from base 1. This TCR was recovered from a woman aged 18-29 years who had recovered from COVID-19. Specimen: PBMCs or T cells enriched from blood (not recorded which). The receptor chain draws on TRBV11-2 and TRBJ2-1; a tentative D match to TRBD1 spans 6 bases. The DNA sequence reads TGTGCCAGCAGCTTAGCGGGCAGGGGTAATGAGCAGTTCTTC. It translates to CASSLAGRGNEQFF.